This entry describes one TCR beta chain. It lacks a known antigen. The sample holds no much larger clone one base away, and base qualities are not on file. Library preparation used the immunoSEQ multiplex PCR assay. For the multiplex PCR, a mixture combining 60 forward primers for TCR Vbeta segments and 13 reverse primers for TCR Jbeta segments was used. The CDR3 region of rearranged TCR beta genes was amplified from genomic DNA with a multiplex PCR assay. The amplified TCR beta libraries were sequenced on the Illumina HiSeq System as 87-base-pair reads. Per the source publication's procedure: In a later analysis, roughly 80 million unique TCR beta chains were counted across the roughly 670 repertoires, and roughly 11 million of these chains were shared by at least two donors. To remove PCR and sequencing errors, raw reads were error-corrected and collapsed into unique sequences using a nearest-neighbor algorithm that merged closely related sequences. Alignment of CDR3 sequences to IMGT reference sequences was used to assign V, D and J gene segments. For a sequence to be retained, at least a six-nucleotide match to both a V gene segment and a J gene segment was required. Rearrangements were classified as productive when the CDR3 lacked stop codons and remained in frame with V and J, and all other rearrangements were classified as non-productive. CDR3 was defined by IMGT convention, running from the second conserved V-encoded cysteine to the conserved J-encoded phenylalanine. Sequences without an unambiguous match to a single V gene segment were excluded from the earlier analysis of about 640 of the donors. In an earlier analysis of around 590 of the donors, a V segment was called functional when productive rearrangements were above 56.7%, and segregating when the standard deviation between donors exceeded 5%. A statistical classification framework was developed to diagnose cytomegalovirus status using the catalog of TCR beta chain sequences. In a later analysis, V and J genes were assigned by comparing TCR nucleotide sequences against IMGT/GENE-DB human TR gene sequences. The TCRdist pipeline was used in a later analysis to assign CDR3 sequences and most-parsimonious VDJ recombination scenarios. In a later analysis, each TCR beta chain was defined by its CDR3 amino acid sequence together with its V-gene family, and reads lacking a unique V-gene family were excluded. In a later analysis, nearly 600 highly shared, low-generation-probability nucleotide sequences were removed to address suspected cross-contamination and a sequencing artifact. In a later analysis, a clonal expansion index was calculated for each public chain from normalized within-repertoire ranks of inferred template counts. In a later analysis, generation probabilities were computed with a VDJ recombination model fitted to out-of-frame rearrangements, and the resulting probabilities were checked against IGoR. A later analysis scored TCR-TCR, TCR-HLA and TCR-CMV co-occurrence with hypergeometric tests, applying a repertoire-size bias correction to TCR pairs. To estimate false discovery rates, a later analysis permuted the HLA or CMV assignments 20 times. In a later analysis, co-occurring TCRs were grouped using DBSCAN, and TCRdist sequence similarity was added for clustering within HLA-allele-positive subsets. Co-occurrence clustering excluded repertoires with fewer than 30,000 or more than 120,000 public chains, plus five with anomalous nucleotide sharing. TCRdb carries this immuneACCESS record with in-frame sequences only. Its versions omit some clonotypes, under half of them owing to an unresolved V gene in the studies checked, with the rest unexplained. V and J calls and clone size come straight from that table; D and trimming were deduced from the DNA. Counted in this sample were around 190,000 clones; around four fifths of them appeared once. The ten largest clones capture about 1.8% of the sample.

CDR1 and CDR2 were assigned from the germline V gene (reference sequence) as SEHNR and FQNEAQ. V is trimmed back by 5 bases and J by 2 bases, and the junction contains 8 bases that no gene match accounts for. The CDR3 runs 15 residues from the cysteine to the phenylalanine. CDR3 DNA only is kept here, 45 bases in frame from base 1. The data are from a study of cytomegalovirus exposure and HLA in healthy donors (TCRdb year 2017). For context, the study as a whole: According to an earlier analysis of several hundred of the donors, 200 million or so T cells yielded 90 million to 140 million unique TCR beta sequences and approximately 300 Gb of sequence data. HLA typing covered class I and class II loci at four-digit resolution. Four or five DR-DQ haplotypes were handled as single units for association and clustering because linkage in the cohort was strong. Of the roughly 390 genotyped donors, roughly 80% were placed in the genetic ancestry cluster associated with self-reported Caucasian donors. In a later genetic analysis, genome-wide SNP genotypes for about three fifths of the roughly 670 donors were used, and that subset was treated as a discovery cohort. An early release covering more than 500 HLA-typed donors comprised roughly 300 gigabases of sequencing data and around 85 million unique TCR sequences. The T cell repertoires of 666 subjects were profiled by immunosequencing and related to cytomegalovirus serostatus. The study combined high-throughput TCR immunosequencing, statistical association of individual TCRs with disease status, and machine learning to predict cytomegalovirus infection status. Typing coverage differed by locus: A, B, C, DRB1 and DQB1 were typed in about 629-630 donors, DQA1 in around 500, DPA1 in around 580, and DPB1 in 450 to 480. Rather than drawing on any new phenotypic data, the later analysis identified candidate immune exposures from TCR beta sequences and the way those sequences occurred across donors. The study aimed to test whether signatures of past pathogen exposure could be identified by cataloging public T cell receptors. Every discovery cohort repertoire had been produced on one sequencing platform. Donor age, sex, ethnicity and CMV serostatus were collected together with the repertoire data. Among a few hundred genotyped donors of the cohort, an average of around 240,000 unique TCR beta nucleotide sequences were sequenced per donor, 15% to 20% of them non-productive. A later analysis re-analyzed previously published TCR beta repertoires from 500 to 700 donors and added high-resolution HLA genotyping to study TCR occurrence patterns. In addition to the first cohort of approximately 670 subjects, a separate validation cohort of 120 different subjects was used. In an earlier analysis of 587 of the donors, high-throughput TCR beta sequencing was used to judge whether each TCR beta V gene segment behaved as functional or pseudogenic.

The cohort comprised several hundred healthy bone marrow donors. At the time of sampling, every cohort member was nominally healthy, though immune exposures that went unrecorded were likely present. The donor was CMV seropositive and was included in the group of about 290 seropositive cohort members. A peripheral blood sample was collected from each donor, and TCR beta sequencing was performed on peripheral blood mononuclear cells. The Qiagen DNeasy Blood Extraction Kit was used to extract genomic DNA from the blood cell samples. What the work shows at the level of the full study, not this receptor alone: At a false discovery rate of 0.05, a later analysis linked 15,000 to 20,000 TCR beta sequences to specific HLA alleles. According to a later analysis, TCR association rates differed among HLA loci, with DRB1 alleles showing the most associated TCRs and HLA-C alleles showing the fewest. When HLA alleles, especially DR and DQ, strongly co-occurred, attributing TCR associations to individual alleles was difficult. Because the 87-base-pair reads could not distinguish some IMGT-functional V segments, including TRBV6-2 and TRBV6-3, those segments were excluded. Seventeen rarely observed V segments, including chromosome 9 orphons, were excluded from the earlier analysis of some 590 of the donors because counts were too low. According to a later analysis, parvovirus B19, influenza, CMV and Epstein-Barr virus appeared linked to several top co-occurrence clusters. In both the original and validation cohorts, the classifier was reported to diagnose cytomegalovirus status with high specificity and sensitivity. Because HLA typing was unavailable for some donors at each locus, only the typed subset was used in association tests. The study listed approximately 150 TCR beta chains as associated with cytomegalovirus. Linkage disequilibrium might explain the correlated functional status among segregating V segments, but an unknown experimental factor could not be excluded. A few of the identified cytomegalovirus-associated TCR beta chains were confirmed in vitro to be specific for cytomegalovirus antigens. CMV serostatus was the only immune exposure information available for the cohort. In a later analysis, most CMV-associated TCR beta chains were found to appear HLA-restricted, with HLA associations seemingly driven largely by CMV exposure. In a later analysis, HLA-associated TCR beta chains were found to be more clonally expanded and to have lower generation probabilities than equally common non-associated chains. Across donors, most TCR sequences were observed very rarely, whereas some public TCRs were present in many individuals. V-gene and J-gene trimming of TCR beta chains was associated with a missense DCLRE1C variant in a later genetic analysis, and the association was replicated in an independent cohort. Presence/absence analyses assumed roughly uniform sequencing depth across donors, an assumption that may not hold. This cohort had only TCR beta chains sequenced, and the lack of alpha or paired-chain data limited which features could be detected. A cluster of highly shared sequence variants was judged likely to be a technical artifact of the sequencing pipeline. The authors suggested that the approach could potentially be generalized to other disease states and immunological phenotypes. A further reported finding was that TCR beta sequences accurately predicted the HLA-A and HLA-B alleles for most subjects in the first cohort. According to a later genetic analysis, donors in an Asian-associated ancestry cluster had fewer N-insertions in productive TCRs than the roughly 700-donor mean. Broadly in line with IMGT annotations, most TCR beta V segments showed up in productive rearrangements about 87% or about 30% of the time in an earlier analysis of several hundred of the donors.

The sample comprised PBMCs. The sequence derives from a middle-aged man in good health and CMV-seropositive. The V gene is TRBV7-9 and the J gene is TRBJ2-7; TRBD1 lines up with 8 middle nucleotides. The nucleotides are TGTGCCAGCAGCCCCAGGACAGGGAATACCTACGAGCAGTACTTC. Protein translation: CASSPRTGNTYEQYF.